This T cell receptor (beta chain) was sequenced during a study of T cell changes during pregnancy in multiple sclerosis. Only in-frame clones appear in the TCRdb table, and some are missing; sequencing was by immunoSEQ multiplex PCR. The sample lists about 50,000 clones; 90% to 95% were seen once. Germline assignment: CDR1 GTSNPN and CDR2 SVGIG (reference sequence). This CDR3 spans 15 amino acids. The V and J ends lost 1 base and 5 bases, in that order; junction bases with no gene match: 10. This clone was picked up one time. This sequence was found in a female donor with multiple sclerosis, enrolled in a pregnancy study. Material: CD4+ T cells from peripheral blood mononuclear cells, obtained after pregnancy. V is TRBV30 and J is TRBJ1-2, with 7 nucleotides matching TRBD1. CDR3 sequence reads: CAWSATDRLLYGYTF. CDR3 sequence (DNA): TGTGCCTGGAGTGCCACGGACAGGTTGTTGTATGGCTACACCTTC.